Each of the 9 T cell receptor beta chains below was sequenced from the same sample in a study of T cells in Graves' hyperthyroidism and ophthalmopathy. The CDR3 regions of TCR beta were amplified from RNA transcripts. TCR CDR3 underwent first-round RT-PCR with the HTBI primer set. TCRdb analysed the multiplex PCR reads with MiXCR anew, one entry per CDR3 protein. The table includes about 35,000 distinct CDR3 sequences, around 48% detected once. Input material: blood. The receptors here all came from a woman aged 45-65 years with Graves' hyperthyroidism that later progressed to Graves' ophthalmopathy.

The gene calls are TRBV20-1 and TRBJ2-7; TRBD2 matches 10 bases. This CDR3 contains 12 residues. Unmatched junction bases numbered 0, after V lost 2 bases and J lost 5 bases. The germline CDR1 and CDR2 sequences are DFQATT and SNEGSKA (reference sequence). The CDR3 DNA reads TGCAGTGCTAGACTAGCGGGAGACGAGCAGTACTTC. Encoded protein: CSARLAGDEQYF.

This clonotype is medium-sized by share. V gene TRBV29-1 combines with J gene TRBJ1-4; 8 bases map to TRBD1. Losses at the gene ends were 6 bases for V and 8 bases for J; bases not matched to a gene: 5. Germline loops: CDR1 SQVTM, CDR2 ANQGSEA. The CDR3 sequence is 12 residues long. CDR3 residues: CSVSYRGEKLFF. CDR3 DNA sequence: TGCAGCGTATCCTACAGGGGGGAAAAACTGTTTTTT.

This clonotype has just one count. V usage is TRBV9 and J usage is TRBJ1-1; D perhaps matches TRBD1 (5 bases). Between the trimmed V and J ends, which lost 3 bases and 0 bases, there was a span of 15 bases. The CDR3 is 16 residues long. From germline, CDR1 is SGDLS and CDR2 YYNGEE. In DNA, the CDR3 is TGTGCCAGCAGCGGACCGTCAACAGGTATGAACACTGAAGCTTTCTTT. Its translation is CASSGPSTGMNTEAFF.

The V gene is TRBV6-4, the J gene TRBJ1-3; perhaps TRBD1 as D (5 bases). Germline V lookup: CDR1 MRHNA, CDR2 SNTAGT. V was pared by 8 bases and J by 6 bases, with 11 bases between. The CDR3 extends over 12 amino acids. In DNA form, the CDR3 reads TGTGCCAGCCGGGTAGGGGAAAACACCATATATTTT. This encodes CASRVGENTIYF.

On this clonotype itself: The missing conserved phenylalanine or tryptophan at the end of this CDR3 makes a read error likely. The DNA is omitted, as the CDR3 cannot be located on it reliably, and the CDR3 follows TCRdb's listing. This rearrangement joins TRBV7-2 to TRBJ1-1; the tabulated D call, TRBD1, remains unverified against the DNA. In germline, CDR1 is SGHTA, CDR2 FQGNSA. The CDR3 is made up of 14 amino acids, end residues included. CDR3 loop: CASSFNRQNTEALC.

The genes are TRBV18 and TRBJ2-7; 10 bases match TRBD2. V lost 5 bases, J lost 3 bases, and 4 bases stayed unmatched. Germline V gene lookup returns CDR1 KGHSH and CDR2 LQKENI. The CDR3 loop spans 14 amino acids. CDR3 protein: CASSVQREGYEQYF. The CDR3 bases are TGTGCCAGCTCAGTACAGCGGGAGGGCTACGAGCAGTACTTC.

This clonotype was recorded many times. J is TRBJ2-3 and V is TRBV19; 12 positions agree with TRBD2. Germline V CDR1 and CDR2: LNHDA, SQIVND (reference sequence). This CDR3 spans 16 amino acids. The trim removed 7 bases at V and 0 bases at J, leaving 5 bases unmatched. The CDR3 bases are TGTGCCAGTACACTACTAGCGGGAGGAAGCACAGATACGCAGTATTTT. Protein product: CASTLLAGGSTDTQYF.

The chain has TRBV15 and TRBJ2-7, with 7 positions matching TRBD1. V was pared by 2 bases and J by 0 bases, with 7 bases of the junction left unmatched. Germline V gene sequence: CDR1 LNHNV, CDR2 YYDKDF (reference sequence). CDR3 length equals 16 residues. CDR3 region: CATSRTGDTLSYEQYF. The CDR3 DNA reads TGTGCCACCAGCAGAACAGGGGACACCCTCTCCTACGAGCAGTACTTC.

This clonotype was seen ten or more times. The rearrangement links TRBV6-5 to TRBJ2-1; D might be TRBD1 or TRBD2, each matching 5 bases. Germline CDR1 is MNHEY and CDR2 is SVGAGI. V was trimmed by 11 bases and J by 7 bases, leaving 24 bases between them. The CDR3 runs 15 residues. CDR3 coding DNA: TGTGCCCCAAAAGGCCGAACTAGGGGCTTGAATGAGCAGTTCTTC. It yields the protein CAPKGRTRGLNEQFF.